This paragraph covers one T cell receptor (beta chain) sequence. TCRdb keeps only in-frame clones here, not all; method: immunoSEQ multiplex PCR. The sample lists 84,000 or so clones, approximately 94% occurring once. The record originates from a study of T cell changes during pregnancy in multiple sclerosis. CDR1 and CDR2 from the germline V gene are LNHDA and SQIVND (reference sequence). Trimming pared 8 bases from V and 2 bases from J, leaving 12 bases between. The length of the CDR3 is 13 residues. The sequences come from peripheral blood, collected in the third trimester of pregnancy. The chain recombines TRBV19 with TRBJ1-2; no firm D call. This clonotype was sampled from a female donor with multiple sclerosis, enrolled in a pregnancy study. The CDR3 DNA reads TGTGCCAGTTCCCCTCGGGAGAACTATGGCTACACCTTC. Its translation is CASSPRENYGYTF.